This T cell receptor (beta chain) was profiled in a study of yellow fever vaccine responses in identical twins. Germline V gives CDR1 KGHDR, CDR2 SFDVKD. This CDR3 spans 14 amino acids. V was pared by 3 bases and J by 5 bases, with 12 bases between. Each CDR3 protein gets one entry after TCRdb re-called the RT-PCR reads with MiXCR. The table includes some 680 distinct CDR3 sequences, approximately 90% detected once. The chain is built from TRBV24-1 and TRBJ1-1; D is undetermined. This material consisted of T cells from blood (PBMCs), unsorted or a sorted subset (not recorded which), taken before or after yellow fever vaccination (not recorded which). The receptor's source is a female donor who received the yellow fever vaccine. The CDR3 DNA reads TGTGCCACCAGTGATACGCTTACACCGACTGAAGCTTTCTTT. This sequence encodes CATSDTLTPTEAFF.